This TCR beta chain is drawn from a study of beta chain features in type 1 diabetes listed by TCRdb under 2018. General notes on the study: No differences in mean age, gender distribution, total cell number or subset yield were found between patients and healthy donors. A total of 90 million to 140 million sorted cells were examined across all samples, and RNA yield correlated strongly with the number of cells per subset. In the study, TCRB repertoires of sorted circulating CD4+ T cell subsets from recently diagnosed type 1 diabetes patients were compared with those of matched healthy donors. Whereas all 30 or so donors provided naive and central memory subsets, regulatory and stem cell-like memory subsets were isolated from just 8 patients and roughly eight healthy donors.

CDR3 length: 15 amino acids, cysteine to phenylalanine. The CDR3 DNA has 45 bases and is translated from base 1. The junction shows trimming of 3 bases on V and 7 bases on J, plus 16 bases between the germline ends. The germline V gene (reference sequence) sets CDR1 to LNHDA and CDR2 to SQIVND. Each donor gave one peripheral blood draw, about 110 mL on average, collected into heparinised tubes. Naive, central memory, regulatory and stem cell-like memory CD4+ T cells were sorted on a BD FACSAria II using a panel including CD45RO, CCR7, CD25, CD127, CD95 and CD27. Purity was above 95% for every sorted population. PBMCs were isolated immediately by Lymphoprep density gradient centrifugation and stained directly without culture. Samples were stained and sorted in pairs, with one healthy donor and one patient per experiment, so that batch effects were minimized. General study outcomes and caveats: A moderate but significant shortening of TCRB CDR3 length was observed in type 1 diabetes patients in all four CD4+ subsets. Patients with type 1 diabetes made fewer insertions and deleted more nucleotides at VDJ recombination sites, implying thymic rearrangement abnormalities. PCR might favor shorter templates, but patient and control samples were amplified and corrected together, so any skew would affect both groups equally. HLA sub-analyses involved small numbers of individuals, so any influence of HLA type on TCRB rearrangement remained unresolved. Because cDNA was sequenced instead of genomic DNA, highly expressing activated cells could be over-represented, though the groups showed no difference in activation or CD3 levels. Naive, central memory and regulatory TCRB repertoires appeared to be more alike among patients than among healthy donors.

All of the isolated RNA was reverse transcribed with the High Capacity cDNA Reverse Transcription Kit, so expressed TCRB transcripts were sequenced. Deep immunoSEQ sequencing was performed on naive, central memory and regulatory T cell samples, with an average of roughly 3.6 million total reads per sample. Sorted cells were lysed in RLT buffer and RNA was extracted with DNase-treated RNeasy Micro or Mini kits, depending on cell number. To prevent cross-contamination, every cell subset was processed on its own, while patient and healthy donor samples were processed together. The immunoSEQ multiplex PCR was used to amplify TCRB sequences from cDNA, generating 87-bp fragments that spanned the CDR3 region. Sequencing of the amplicons was done on the Illumina HiSeq platform. The paper's data handling went like this. PCR bias was computationally corrected using synthetic template baselines, reads within Hamming distance 2 were collapsed, and singletons that could not be merged were discarded. By aligning reads against IMGT, V, D and J genes, CDR3 length, and insertions or deletions at six rearrangement sites were assigned. Clonotype counts were normalized to sorted cell number within each subset before computing true diversity and Gini coefficients with the tcR R package. The overlap coefficient, calculated on TCRB nucleotide sequences, was used to quantify repertoire sharing. Here the immuneACCESS table is served through TCRdb, limited to in-frame sequences with V and J called. Missing clones are a known gap in these copies; in checked studies unresolved V genes cover under half, and the rest lacks a known reason. The D gene and trimming were derived from the DNA, and the V and J assignments and clone size from that table. The sample profile shows about 160,000 clones; about 8.5% of them were found once. About 0.6% of the sample comes from the top ten.

Turning to this clone: The target of this receptor is not known. Base qualities are not recorded, but no much larger clone differs from it by a single base.

Sequencing used central memory CD4+ T cells from blood. The TCR originated in a man younger than 35 in good health. In this chain, TRBV19 is recombined with TRBJ2-1; the D gene lacks a confident call. The bases read TGTGCCAGTAGTATTATCGGCGCGGAGAGGAATGAGCAGTTCTTC. It translates as CASSIIGAERNEQFF. Here the CDR3 is joined to the reference TRBV19 and TRBJ2-1 genes, and the full variable domain is: DGGITQSPKYLFRKEGQNVTLSCEQNLNHDAMYWYRQDPGQGLRLIYYSQIVNDFQKGDIAEGYSVSREKKESFPLTVTSAQKNPTAFYLCASSIIGAERNEQFFGPGTRLTVL.